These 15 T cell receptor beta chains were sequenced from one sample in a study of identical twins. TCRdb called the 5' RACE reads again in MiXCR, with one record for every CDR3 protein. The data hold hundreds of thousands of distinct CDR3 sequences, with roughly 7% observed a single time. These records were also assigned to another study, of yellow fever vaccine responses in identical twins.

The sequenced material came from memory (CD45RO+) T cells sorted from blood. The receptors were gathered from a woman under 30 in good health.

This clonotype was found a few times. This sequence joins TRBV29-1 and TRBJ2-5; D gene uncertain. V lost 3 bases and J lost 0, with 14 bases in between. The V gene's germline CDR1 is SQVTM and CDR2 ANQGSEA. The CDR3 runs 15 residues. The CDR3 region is CSVDIRRANQETQYF. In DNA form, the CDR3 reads TGCAGCGTTGATATTCGGAGAGCTAACCAAGAGACCCAGTACTTC. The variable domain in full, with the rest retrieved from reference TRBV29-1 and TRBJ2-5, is SAVISQKPSRDICQRGTSLTIQCQVDSQVTMMFWYRQQPGQSLTLIATANQGSEATYESGFVIDKFPISRPNLTFSTLTVSNMSPEDSSIYLCSVDIRRANQETQYFGPGTRLLVL.

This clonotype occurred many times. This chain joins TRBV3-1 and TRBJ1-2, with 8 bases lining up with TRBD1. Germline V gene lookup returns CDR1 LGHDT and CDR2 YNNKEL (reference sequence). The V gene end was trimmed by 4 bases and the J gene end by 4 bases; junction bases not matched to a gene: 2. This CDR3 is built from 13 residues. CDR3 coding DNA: TGTGCCAGCAGCCGGACAGGGATCTATGGCTACACCTTC. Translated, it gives CASSRTGIYGYTF.

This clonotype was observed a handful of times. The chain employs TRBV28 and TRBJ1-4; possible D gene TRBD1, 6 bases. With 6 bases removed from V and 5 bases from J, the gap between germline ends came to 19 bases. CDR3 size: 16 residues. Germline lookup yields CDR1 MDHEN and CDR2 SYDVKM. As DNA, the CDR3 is TGTGCCAGCAGACCCGTGGTCGCAGGGGTCAATGAAAAACTGTTTTTT. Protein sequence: CASRPVVAGVNEKLFF.

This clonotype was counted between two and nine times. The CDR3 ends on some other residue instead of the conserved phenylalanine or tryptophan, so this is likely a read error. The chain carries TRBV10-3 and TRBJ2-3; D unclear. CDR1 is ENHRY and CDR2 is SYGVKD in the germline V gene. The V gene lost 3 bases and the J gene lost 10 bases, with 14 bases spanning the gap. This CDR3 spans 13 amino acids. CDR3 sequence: CAISDSKGEPQYS. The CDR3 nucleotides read TGTGCCATCAGTGATTCGAAGGGTGAACCGCAGTATTCT.

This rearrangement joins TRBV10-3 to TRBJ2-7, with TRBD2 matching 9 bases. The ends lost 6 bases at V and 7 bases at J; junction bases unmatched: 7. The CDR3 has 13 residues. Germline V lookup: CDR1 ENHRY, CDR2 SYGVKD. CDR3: CAIRKAGGLEQYV. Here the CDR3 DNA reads TGTGCCATCAGGAAGGCGGGGGGGCTTGAGCAGTACGTC.

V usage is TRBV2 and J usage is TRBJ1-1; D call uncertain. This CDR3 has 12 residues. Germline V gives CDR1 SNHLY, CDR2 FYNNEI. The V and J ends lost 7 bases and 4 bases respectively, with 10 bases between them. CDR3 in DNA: TGTGCCAGCACCCTCGAGGGCACTGAAGCTTTCTTT. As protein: CASTLEGTEAFF.

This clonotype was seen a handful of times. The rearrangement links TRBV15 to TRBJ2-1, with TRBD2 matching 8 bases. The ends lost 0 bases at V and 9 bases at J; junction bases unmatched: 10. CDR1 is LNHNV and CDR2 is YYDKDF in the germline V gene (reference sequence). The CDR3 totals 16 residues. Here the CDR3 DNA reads TGTGCCACCAGCAGAGATATTGCGGCGGGAGGTAGTGAGCAGTTCTTC. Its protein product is CATSRDIAAGGSEQFF. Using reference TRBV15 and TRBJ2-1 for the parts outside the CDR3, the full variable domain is DAMVIQNPRYQVTQFGKPVTLSCSQTLNHNVMYWYQQKSSQAPKLLFHYYDKDFNNEADTPDNFQSRRPNTSFCFLDIRSPGLGDTAMYLCATSRDIAAGGSEQFFGPGTRLTVL.

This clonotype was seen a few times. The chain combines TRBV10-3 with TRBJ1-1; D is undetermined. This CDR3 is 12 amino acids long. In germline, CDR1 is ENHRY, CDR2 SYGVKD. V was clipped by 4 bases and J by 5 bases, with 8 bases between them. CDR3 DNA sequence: TGTGCCATCAGTGTGGATGGTACTGAAGCTTTCTTT. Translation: CAISVDGTEAFF.

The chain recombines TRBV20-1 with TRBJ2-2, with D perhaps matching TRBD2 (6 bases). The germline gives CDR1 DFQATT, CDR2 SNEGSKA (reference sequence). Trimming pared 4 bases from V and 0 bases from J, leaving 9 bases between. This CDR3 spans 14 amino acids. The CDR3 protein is CSATGGTNTGELFF. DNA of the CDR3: TGCAGTGCTACCGGGGGAACGAACACCGGGGAGCTGTTTTTT.

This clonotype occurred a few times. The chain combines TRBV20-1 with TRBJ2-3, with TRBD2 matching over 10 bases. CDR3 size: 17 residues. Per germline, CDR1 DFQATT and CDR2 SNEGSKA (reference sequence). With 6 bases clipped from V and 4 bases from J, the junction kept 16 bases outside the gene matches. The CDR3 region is CSAQPPSGRSMADTQYF. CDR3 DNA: TGCAGTGCGCAACCCCCTAGCGGGAGATCCATGGCAGATACGCAGTATTTT.

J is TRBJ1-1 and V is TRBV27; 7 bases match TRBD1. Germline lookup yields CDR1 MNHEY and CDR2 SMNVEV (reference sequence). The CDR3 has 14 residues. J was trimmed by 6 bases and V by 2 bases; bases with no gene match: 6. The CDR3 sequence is CASSLLRGGSEAFF. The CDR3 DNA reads TGTGCCAGCAGTTTACTCAGGGGGGGATCTGAAGCTTTCTTT.

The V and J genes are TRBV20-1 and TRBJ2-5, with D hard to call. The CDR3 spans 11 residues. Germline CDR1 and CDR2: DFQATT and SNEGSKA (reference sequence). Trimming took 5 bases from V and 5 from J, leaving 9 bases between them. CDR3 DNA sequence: TGCAGTGCTTCCCATCGGGAGACCCAGTACTTC. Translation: CSASHRETQYF.

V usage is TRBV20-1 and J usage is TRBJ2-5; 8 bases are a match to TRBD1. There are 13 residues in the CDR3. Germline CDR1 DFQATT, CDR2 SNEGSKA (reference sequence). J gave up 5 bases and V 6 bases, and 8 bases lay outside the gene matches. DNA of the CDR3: TGCAGTGCCACAAAGGACAGGGATGAGACCCAGTACTTC. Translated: CSATKDRDETQYF.

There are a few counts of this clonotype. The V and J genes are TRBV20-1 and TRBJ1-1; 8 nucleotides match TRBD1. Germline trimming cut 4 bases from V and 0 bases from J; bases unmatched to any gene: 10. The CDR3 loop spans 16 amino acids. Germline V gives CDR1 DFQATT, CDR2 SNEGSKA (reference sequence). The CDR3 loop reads CSAIPGQGGLNTEAFF. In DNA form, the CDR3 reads TGCAGTGCTATTCCCGGACAGGGAGGTTTGAACACTGAAGCTTTCTTT.

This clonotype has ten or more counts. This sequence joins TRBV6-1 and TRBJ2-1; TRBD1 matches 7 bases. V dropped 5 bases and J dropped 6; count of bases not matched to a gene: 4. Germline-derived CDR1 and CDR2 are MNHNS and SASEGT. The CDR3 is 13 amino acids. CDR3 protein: CASSTGVGNEQFF. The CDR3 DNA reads TGTGCCAGCAGTACAGGGGTCGGCAATGAGCAGTTCTTC.